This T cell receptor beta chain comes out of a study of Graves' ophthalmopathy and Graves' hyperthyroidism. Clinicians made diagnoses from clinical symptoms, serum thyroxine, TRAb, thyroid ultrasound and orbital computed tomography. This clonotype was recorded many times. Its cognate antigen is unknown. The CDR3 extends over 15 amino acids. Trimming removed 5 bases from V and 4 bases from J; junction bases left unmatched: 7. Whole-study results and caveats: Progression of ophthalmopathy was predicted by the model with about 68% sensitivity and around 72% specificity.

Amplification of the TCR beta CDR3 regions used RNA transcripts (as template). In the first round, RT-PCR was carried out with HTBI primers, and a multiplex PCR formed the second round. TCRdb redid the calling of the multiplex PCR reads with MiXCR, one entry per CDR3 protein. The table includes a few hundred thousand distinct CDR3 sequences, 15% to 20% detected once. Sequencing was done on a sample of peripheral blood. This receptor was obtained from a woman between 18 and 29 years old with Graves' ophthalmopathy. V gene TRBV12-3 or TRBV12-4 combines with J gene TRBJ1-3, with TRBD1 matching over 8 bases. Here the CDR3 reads CASSPGQASGNTIYF. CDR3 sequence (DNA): TGTGCCAGCAGTCCGGGACAGGCTTCGGGAAACACCATATATTTT.